This T cell receptor beta chain is drawn from a study of CD8+ T cells in alopecia areata. Study at large: Treated patients swallowed 5 to 10 mg of oral tofacitinib twice daily. Points from the study as a whole: The study found higher clonality in lesional than normal scalp, especially in alopecia totalis/universalis. Among patients, TCR sharing was less clear than in mice, a difference possibly due in part to HLA diversity in the patient population.

A word on this clone: Its matching antigen is unknown.

As to treatment: oral pan-JAK inhibitor, 5-10 mg twice daily. The authors extracted RNA and reverse transcribed it into cDNA as the sequencing template. Clones were sequenced by immunoSEQ multiplex PCR, and TCRdb holds only the in-frame ones, with some missing. The table lists some 180,000 clones, 50% to 65% of them singletons. The sample in question was CD8+ T cells sorted from blood, obtained at week 24, from a patient treated with tofacitinib. This TCR was recovered from a human donor with alopecia areata.

The CDR3 coding sequence is TGCGCCAGCAGCCAGGACCTCGGGGGACTGGAGACCCAGTACTTC. Translating gives CASSQDLGGLETQYF. The genes are TRBV4-3 and TRBJ2-5, with D possibly being TRBD2 (6 bases). V was pared by 3 bases and J by 5 bases, with 16 bases between. The CDR3 sequence is 15 residues long. The V gene's germline CDR1 is LGHNA and CDR2 YSLEER.